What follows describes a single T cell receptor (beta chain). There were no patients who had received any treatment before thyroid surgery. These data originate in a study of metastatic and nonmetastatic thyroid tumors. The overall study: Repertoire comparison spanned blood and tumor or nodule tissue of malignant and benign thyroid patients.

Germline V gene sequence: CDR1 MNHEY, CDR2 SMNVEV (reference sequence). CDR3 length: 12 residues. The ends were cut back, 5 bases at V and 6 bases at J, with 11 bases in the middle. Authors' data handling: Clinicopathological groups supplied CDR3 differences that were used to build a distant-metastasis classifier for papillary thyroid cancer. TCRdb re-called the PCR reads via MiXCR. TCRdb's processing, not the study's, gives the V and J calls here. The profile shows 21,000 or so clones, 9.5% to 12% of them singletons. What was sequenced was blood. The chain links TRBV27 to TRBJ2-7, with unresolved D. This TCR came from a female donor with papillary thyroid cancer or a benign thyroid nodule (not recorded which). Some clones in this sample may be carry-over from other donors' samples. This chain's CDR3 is CASSHGKTEQYF. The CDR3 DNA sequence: TGTGCCAGCAGTCATGGGAAAACCGAGCAGTACTTC.